Sequencing of this T cell receptor beta chain was carried out in a study of CD8 T cells in ankylosing spondylitis. Each CDR3 protein is one row after TCRdb ran MiXCR on the 5' RACE reads. The top ten clones hold 4.5% to 6% of a sample with about 140,000 distinct CDR3 sequences, 30% to 35% of them seen once. V dropped 1 base and J dropped 7 bases, with 6 bases sitting between them. The CDR3 spans 12 residues. Germline V CDR1 and CDR2: SGHTA, FQGNSA. The sequence was obtained from a male donor with ankylosing spondylitis. The sample taken for sequencing was synovial fluid, either unsorted or a sorted T cell fraction (not recorded which). The chain uses TRBV7-2 and TRBJ2-3; D is uncertain. CDR3 bases: TGTGCCAGCAGCTTAGGCTTTTATACGCAGTATTTT. The encoded protein is CASSLGFYTQYF.